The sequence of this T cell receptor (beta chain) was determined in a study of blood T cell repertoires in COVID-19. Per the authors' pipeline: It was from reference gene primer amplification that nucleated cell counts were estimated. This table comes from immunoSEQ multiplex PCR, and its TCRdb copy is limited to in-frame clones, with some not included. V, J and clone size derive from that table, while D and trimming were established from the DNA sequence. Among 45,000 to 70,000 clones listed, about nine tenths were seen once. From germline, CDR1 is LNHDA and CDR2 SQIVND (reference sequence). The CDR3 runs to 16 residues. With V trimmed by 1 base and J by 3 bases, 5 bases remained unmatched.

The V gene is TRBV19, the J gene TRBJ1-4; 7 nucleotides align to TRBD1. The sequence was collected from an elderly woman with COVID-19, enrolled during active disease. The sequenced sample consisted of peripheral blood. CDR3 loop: CASSIGQGGPNEKLFF. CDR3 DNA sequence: TGTGCCAGTAGTATAGGACAGGGTGGGCCTAATGAAAAACTGTTTTTT.